The clone carrying this T cell receptor (beta chain) was detected a few times. The antigen is undetermined. Via MiXCR, TCRdb re-called the reads, giving one row per CDR3 protein. The profile covers about 740,000 distinct CDR3 sequences, with 30% to 35% appearing a single time and 15% to 20% taken by the ten largest. These data originate in a study of T cell repertoires in cytomegalovirus infection. J gave up 2 bases and V 5 bases, and 20 bases lay outside the gene matches. The CDR3 is made up of 20 amino acids. Germline V gene data show CDR1 as SGHTA and CDR2 as FQGNSA. Sequencing used cultured PBMCs, obtained from culture after CMV antigen stimulation. V usage is TRBV7-2 and J usage is TRBJ2-4, with 8 bases identical to TRBD2. The sequence came from a human donor in good health (CMV status not recorded). Some clones in this sample may be carry-over from other donors' samples. CDR3 amino acids: CASSRREREPRVKTKNIQYF. CDR3 nucleotides: TGTGCCAGCAGCCGTAGGGAGCGGGAGCCCCGGGTGAAAACCAAAAACATTCAGTACTTC.